Following are 10 T cell receptor beta chains from one sample sequenced in a study of graft-versus-host responses after intestinal transplantation. The method was immunoSEQ multiplex PCR; TCRdb's version includes in-frame clones alone and lacks a portion of them. This sample carries 75,000 to 100,000 clones, around four fifths of them seen once, and the ten largest clones take about 17%. Antigens of these TCRs are unknown. The sequencing here drew on unstimulated CD8+ T cells sorted from spleen or lymph node cells, taken before intestinal transplant. The receptors were gathered from a human donor who received an intestinal transplant.

This clone has just a few counts. The CDR3 nucleotides are TGTGCCAGCAGCCCGCCCCTGACGGGAGGGCCCGAGACCCAGTACTTC. Translating it yields CASSPPLTGGPETQYF. This chain connects TRBV7-9 to TRBJ2-5; 8 positions match TRBD2. This CDR3 is built from 16 residues. Looked up from germline, CDR1 is SEHNR and CDR2 is FQNEAQ (reference sequence). Trimming at V came to 5 bases and at J to 5 bases, leaving 13 bases not matched to a gene. The full variable domain, in which reference TRBV7-9 and TRBJ2-5 provide the parts outside the CDR3, is DTGVSQNPRHKITKRGQNVTFRCDPISEHNRLYWYRQTLGQGPEFLTYFQNEAQLEKSRLLSDRFSAERPKGSFSTLEIQRTEQGDSAMYLCASSPPLTGGPETQYFGPGTRLLVL.

The chain recombines TRBV6-6 with TRBJ2-7, with TRBD1 matching over 8 bases. V was pared by 8 bases and J by 6 bases, with 6 bases of the junction left unmatched. This CDR3 comprises 12 residues. CDR1 and CDR2 from the germline V gene are MNHNY and SVGAGI (reference sequence). The CDR3 DNA is TGTGCCAGCGCTACAGGGGGATCCGAGCAGTACTTC. Its protein is CASATGGSEQYF.

This chain joins TRBV10-3 and TRBJ1-3, with D hard to call. This CDR3 is built from 15 residues. Germline CDR1 is ENHRY and CDR2 is SYGVKD. V was shortened by 5 bases and J by 3 bases, with 14 bases between the two germline ends. The DNA of the CDR3 is TGTGCCATCAGTAAGGACCGAAGAAATGGAAACACCATATATTTT. This gives the protein CAISKDRRNGNTIYF.

V usage is TRBV19 and J usage is TRBJ1-1; 8 positions agree with TRBD1. V was clipped by 7 bases and J by 1 base; unmatched bases: 5. Germline lookup yields CDR1 LNHDA and CDR2 SQIVND (reference sequence). The CDR3 is 14 amino acids. The CDR3: CASIVTGGNTEAFF. In DNA form, the CDR3 reads TGTGCCAGTATCGTTACAGGGGGGAACACTGAAGCTTTCTTT.

The chain carries TRBV2 and TRBJ2-1; D possibly corresponds to TRBD1 (6 bases). Trimming took 6 bases from V and 3 from J, leaving 18 bases between them. This CDR3 comprises 16 residues. The V gene's germline CDR1 is SNHLY and CDR2 FYNNEI. The CDR3 protein is CASSLSRDILYNEQFF. The CDR3 nucleotides read TGTGCCAGCAGCCTCTCCCGGGACATACTCTACAATGAGCAGTTCTTC.

J is TRBJ1-1 and V is TRBV7-3; 9 bases align to TRBD1. Trimming removed 3 bases from V and 4 bases from J; junction bases left unmatched: 6. The CDR3 extends over 15 amino acids. Germline CDR1 is SGHTA and CDR2 is FQGTGA. CDR3 nucleotide sequence: TGTGCCAGCAGCTTTACAGGGGGCGGTGGCACTGAAGCTTTCTTT. Protein: CASSFTGGGGTEAFF.

Worth noting for this clone: An end of the junction does not agree with germline; a read error may underlie this. The rearrangement uses TRBV2 and TRBJ2-3; 9 bases map to TRBD2. The CDR3 sequence is 15 residues long. CDR1 and CDR2 from the germline V gene are SNHLY and FYNNEI. CDR3 region: CARSRGGGAGDTQYF. CDR3 coding DNA: TGTGCCCGCAGCAGGGGCGGGGGGGCCGGCGATACGCAGTATTTT.

The CDR3 sequence: CASSPRGLNGNEQYF. CDR3 nucleotides: TGTGCCAGCTCACCCCGGGGCCTCAATGGAAACGAGCAGTACTTC. The chain combines TRBV18 with TRBJ2-7; D tentatively fits TRBD1 or TRBD2 (5 bases each). V was trimmed by 3 bases and J by 5 bases, leaving 17 bases between them. The CDR3 extends over 15 amino acids. Germline V gene sequence: CDR1 KGHSH, CDR2 LQKENI.

This clone has only one observation. The chain joins TRBV19 to TRBJ2-7, with 11 nucleotides matching TRBD1. CDR3 size: 12 residues. Unmatched junction bases numbered 2, after V lost 10 bases and J lost 3 bases. The germline CDR1 and CDR2 sequences are LNHDA and SQIVND (reference sequence). In nucleotides, the CDR3 is TGTGCCACCGGGACAGGGGGCTACGAGCAGTACTTC. This codes for CATGTGGYEQYF.

The genes are TRBV25-1 and TRBJ2-1, with D unclear. The CDR3 contains 12 residues. Germline V gives CDR1 MGHDK, CDR2 SYGVNS. Trimming stripped 6 bases from V and 0 bases from J, with 3 bases between. CDR3 bases: TGTGCCAGCAGCGGCTCCTACAATGAGCAGTTCTTC. Translated, it gives CASSGSYNEQFF.